The clone carrying this TCR beta chain occurred many times. The antigen is unknown. Trimming cost V 4 bases and J 4 bases; bases outside gene matches: 9. Germline V lookup: CDR1 SGHKS, CDR2 YYEKEE (reference sequence). This CDR3 region has 16 residues. This sample is part of a study of T cells in Graves' hyperthyroidism and ophthalmopathy. General observations from the study: The model predicted ophthalmopathy a median about 6.6 months before onset.

TCR beta CDR3 regions were amplified from RNA. The HTBI primer set was used in a first-round RT-PCR of the TCR CDR3. TCRdb reprocessed the multiplex PCR reads via MiXCR and lists one record per CDR3 protein. This table holds some 460,000 distinct CDR3 sequences, about 15% found once. Thyroid ultrasound and orbital computed tomography, with clinical symptoms and serum thyroxine and TRAb, informed diagnoses. The gene calls are TRBV5-5 and TRBJ2-1, with TRBD2 matching 9 bases. The clonotype originates from a woman under 30 with Graves' hyperthyroidism. Sequences were obtained from blood. The CDR3, as DNA: TGTGCCAGCAGCCCGGGACTAACTAGCGGGTACAATGAGCAGTTCTTC. This translates into CASSPGLTSGYNEQFF.